This T cell receptor beta chain was found in a study of blood T cell repertoires in COVID-19. Across the whole study: T cells, B-cell-depleted T cells, or PBMCs provided the cDNA or gDNA that served as material.

The repertoire was sequenced with immunoSEQ multiplex PCR; TCRdb's copy has only in-frame clones and lacks some. The data hold 300,000 to 350,000 clones, with approximately 88% observed a single time. Clinical histories supplied by participants themselves formed the basis of cohort assignment. Recovered status in Cohort 3 required two negative PCRs, clearance, or symptom resolution. This clone occurred once. CDR3 length equals 14 residues. With 0 bases removed from V and 3 bases from J, the gap between germline ends came to 6 bases. Germline assignment: CDR1 WNHNN and CDR2 SYGVQD (reference sequence).

This receptor was taken from a man aged 25 to 45 who had recovered from COVID-19. Sequenced sample: PBMCs or T cells enriched from blood (not recorded which). The chain employs TRBV10-1 and TRBJ2-4, with TRBD2 as a possible D gene (5 bases). CDR3 amino acids: CASSESDFKNIQYF. In nucleotides, the CDR3 is TGCGCCAGCAGTGAGTCGGACTTCAAAAACATTCAGTACTTC.